This T cell receptor (beta chain) is drawn from a study of Graves' ophthalmopathy and Graves' hyperthyroidism. For the study at large: The blood sample was drawn at first diagnosis and before any treatment. Whole-study findings and limits: With almost 90% sensitivity and less than 83% specificity, a 13-signature model separated ophthalmopathy from stable hyperthyroidism.

The germline V gene has CDR1 SNHLY and CDR2 FYNNEI. Trimming stripped 3 bases from V and 7 bases from J, with 9 bases between. The length of the CDR3 is 12 residues. From RNA, the CDR3 regions of TCR beta chains were amplified and sequenced. The workflow started with a first-round RT-PCR run with HTBI primers and then moved on to a second-round multiplex PCR. One entry per CDR3 protein, called by TCRdb with MiXCR from the multiplex PCR reads. The profile covers a few hundred thousand distinct CDR3 sequences, with 20% to 25% appearing a single time and more than 35% taken by the ten largest. A word on this clonotype: Its antigen is not identified.

This TCR came from a woman between 50 and 59 years old with Graves' ophthalmopathy. Material: peripheral blood. V is TRBV2 and J is TRBJ1-1; unclear D gene. In DNA, the CDR3 is TGTGCCAGCAGTGACCGGGGTCTTGAAGCTTTCTTT. The encoded protein is CASSDRGLEAFF.